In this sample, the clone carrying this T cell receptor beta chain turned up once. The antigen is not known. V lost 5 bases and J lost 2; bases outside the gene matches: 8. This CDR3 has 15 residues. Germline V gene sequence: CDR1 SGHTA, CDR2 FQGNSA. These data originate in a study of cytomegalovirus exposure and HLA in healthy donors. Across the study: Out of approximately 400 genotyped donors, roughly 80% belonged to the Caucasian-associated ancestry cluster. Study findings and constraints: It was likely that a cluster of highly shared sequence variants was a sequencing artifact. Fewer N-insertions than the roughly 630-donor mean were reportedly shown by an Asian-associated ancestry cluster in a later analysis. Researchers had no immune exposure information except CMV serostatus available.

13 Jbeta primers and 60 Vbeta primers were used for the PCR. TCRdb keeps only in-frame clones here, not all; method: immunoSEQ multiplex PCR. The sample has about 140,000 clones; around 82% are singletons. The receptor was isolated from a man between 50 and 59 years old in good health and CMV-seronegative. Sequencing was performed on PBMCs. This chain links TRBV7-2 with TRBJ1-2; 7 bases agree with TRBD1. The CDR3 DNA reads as TGTGCCAGCAGCCCAGCCGGGACAGCGAACTATGGCTACACCTTC. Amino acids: CASSPAGTANYGYTF.